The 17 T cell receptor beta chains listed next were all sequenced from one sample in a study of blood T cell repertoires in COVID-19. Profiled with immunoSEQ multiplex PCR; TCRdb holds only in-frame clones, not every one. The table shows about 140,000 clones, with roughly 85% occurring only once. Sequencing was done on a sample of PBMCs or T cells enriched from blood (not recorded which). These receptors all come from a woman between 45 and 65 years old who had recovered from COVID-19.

In DNA form, the CDR3 reads TGTGCCAGCAGCCGCCCGGGACAGACTTGGGATGGCTACACCTTC. The encoded protein is CASSRPGQTWDGYTF. The gene calls are TRBV5-6 and TRBJ1-2; 7 nucleotides match TRBD1. From germline, CDR1 is SGHDT and CDR2 YYEEEE. The CDR3 runs to 15 residues. The junction had 12 bases not matched to a gene; V was cut back by 4 bases and J by 6 bases.

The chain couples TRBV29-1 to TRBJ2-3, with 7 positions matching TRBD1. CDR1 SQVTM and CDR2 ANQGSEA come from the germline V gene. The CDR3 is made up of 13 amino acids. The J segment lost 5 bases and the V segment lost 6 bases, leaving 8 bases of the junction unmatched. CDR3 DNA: TGCAGCGTGCTACAGGGGCGGATAGATACGCAGTATTTT. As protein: CSVLQGRIDTQYF.

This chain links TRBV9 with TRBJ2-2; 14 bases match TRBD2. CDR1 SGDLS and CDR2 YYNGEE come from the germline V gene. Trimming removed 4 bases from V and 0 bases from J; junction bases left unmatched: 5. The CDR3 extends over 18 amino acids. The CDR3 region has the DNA TGTGCCAGCAGCCCGGGACTAGCGGGGGTTCCGAACACCGGGGAGCTGTTTTTT. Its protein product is CASSPGLAGVPNTGELFF.

This CDR3 reads CASSSGGGNEQFF. The DNA for the CDR3 is TGTGCCAGCAGCTCCGGCGGGGGCAATGAGCAGTTCTTC. The V call is TRBV11-2, the J call TRBJ2-1, with TRBD2 matching over 7 bases. Germline lookup yields CDR1 SGHAT and CDR2 FQNNGV. CDR3 length: 13 residues. With V trimmed by 4 bases and J by 6 bases, 3 bases remained unmatched. Filled out from reference TRBV11-2 and TRBJ2-1, the complete variable domain reads EAGVAQSPRYKIIEKRQSVAFWCNPISGHATLYWYQQILGQGPKLLIQFQNNGVVDDSQLPKDRFSAERLKGVDSTLKIQPAKLEDSAVYLCASSSGGGNEQFFGPGTRLTVL.

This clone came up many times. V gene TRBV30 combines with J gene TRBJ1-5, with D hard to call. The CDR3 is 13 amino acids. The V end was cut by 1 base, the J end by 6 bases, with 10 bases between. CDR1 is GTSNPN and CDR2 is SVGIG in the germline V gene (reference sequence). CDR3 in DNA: TGTGCCTGGAGTGGGAGGAAAAGTCAGCCCCAGCATTTT. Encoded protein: CAWSGRKSQPQHF.

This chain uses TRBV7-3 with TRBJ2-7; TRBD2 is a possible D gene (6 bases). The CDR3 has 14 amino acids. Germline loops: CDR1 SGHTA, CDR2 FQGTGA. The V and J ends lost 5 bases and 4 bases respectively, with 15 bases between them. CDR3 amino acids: CASSRGLADYEQYF. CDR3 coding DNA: TGTGCCAGCAGCCGTGGATTAGCGGATTACGAGCAGTACTTC.

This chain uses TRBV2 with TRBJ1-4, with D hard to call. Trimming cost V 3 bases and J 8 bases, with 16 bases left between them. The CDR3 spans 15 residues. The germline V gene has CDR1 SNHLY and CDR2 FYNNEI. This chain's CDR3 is CASSEWHTAGEKLFF. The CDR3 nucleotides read TGTGCCAGCAGTGAGTGGCACACGGCGGGAGAAAAACTGTTTTTT.

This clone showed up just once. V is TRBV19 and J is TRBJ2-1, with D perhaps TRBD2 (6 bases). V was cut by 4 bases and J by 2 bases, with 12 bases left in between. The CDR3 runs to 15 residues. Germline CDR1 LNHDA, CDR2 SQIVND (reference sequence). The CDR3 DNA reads TGTGCCAGTAGTAGGCGGGACGCCGCCTACAATGAGCAGTTCTTC. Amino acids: CASSRRDAAYNEQFF.

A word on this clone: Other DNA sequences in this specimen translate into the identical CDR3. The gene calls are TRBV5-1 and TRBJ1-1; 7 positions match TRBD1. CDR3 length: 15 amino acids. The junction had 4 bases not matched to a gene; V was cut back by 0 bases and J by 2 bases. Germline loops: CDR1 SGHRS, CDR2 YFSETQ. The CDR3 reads CASSLEDRRNTEAFF. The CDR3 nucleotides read TGCGCCAGCAGCTTGGAGGACAGGAGAAACACTGAAGCTTTCTTT.

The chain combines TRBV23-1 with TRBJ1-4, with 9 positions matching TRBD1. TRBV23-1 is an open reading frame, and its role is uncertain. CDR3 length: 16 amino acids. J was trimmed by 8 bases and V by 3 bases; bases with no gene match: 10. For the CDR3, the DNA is TGCGCCAGCAGTCATCTTAAGACAGGGGGAAGGGAAAAACTGTTTTTT. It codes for CASSHLKTGGREKLFF.

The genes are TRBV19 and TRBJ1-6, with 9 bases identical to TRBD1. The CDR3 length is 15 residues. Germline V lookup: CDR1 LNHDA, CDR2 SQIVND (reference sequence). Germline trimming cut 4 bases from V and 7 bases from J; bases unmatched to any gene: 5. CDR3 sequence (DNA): TGTGCCAGTAGTACAACCGGGACAGGGAATTCACCCCTCCACTTT. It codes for CASSTTGTGNSPLHF.

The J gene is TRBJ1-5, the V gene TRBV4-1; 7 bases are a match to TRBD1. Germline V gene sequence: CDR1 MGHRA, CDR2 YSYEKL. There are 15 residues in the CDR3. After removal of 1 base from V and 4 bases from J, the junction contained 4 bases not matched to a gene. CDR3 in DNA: TGCGCCAGCAGCCAAGGCACAGGGGTAAATCAGCCCCAGCATTTT. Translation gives CASSQGTGVNQPQHF.

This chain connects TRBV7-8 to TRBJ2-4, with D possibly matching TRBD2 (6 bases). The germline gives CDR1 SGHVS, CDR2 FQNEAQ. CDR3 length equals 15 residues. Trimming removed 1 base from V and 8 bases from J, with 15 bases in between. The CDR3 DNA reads TGTGCCAGCAGCTTAGGGGGACTCCAGCGGGACATTCAGTACTTC. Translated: CASSLGGLQRDIQYF.

CDR3 region: CSASHLTVFEETQYF. The CDR3 DNA is TGCAGTGCTAGTCATTTAACGGTCTTTGAAGAGACCCAGTACTTC. The chain couples TRBV20-1 to TRBJ2-5, with D uncertain. The V end was cut by 3 bases, the J end by 3 bases, with 17 bases between. Looked up from germline, CDR1 is DFQATT and CDR2 is SNEGSKA (reference sequence). This CDR3 comprises 15 residues.

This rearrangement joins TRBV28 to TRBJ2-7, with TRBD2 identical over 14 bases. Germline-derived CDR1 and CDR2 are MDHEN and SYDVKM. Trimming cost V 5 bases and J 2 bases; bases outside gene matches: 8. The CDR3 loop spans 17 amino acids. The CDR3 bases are TGTGCCAGCAGTCCTCGGACTAGCGGGAGGATCCCCTACGAGCAGTACTTC. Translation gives CASSPRTSGRIPYEQYF.

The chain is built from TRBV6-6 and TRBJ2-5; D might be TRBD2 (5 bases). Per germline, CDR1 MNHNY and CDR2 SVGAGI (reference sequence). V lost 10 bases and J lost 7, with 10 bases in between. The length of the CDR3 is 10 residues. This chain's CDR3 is CATRAGTQYF. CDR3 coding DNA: TGTGCCACTCGGGCGGGGACCCAGTACTTC.

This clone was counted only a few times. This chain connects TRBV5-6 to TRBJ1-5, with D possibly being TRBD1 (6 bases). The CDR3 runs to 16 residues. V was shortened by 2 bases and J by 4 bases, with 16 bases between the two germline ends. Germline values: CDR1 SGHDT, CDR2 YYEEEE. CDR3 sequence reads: CASSFGWDTRNQPQHF. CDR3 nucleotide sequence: TGTGCCAGCAGCTTTGGCTGGGACACACGAAATCAGCCCCAGCATTTT.